A single sample is the source of the 10 T cell receptor beta chains below, sequenced in a study of shared clonotypes between healthy human individuals. TCRdb's copy holds only in-frame clones and misses some; the assay was immunoSEQ multiplex PCR. The data show 950,000 to 1,100,000 clones, with 65% to 75% seen just once and approximately 1.5% held by the top ten. The material sequenced was memory CD4+ T cells sorted from blood. Subset in this sample: CD45RA-negative fraction. These TCRs come from a man in his late teens or twenties in good health.

The sample holds many counts of this clone. V usage is TRBV19 and J usage is TRBJ1-2; D is uncertain. V shed 5 bases and J shed 1 base, with 14 bases lying between them. Germline-derived CDR1 and CDR2 are LNHDA and SQIVND (reference sequence). CDR3 length: 15 amino acids. The CDR3 here is CASSLTHVDNYGYTF. The CDR3 DNA sequence: TGTGCCAGTAGTTTAACCCACGTGGATAACTATGGCTACACCTTC.

The chain uses TRBV29-1 and TRBJ1-2; TRBD1 aligns across 9 bases. CDR1 is SQVTM, CDR2 ANQGSEA, per germline. The J segment lost 6 bases and the V segment lost 5 bases, leaving 7 bases of the junction unmatched. This CDR3 spans 13 amino acids. The CDR3 bases are TGCAGCGTTACGAAGGGACAGGGAGATGGCTACACCTTC. Translation: CSVTKGQGDGYTF.

The chain combines TRBV7-2 with TRBJ2-7; D not resolved. V gave up 0 bases and J gave up 1 base, with 7 bases separating them. Germline V gives CDR1 SGHTA, CDR2 FQGNSA. This CDR3 contains 14 residues. In DNA form, the CDR3 reads TGTGCCAGCAGCTTAGCTGAAGTGTCCTACGAGCAGTACTTC. Amino acid sequence: CASSLAEVSYEQYF.

The chain couples TRBV2 to TRBJ2-2, with D possibly called TRBD1 or TRBD2 (5 bases each). CDR1 is SNHLY and CDR2 is FYNNEI in the germline V gene. This CDR3 has 15 residues. The V gene lost 2 bases and the J gene lost 6 bases, with 13 bases spanning the gap. The CDR3 sequence is CASSEWDARAGELFF. The DNA for the CDR3 is TGTGCCAGCAGTGAATGGGACGCAAGAGCCGGGGAGCTGTTTTTT.

The chain links TRBV28 to TRBJ2-3; unclear D gene. With 6 bases removed from V and 6 bases from J, the gap between germline ends came to 7 bases. In germline, CDR1 is MDHEN, CDR2 SYDVKM. This CDR3 has 11 amino acids. CDR3 nucleotides: TGTGCCAGCAGCCATCTTGATACGCAGTATTTT. Its translation is CASSHLDTQYF.

This clone was found once. The chain carries TRBV15 and TRBJ2-3, with D tentatively TRBD1 (6 bases). CDR3 length: 14 residues. Trimming took 5 bases from V and 4 from J, leaving 13 bases between them. Per the germline V gene, CDR1 is LNHNV and CDR2 is YYDKDF (reference sequence). CDR3 in amino acids: CATSVQGVADTQYF. The CDR3 nucleotides read TGTGCCACCAGCGTACAGGGAGTGGCAGATACGCAGTATTTT.

This chain links TRBV9 with TRBJ2-3, with a possible D match to TRBD1 (6 bases). The V and J ends lost 3 bases and 2 bases respectively, with 13 bases between them. CDR1 and CDR2 (germline): SGDLS, YYNGEE. This CDR3 is built from 15 residues. CDR3 sequence: CASSARTDHTDTQYF. For the CDR3, the DNA is TGTGCCAGCAGCGCCCGGACAGACCACACAGATACGCAGTATTTT.

The J gene is TRBJ1-6, the V gene TRBV30; D not resolved. This CDR3 comprises 12 residues. Germline V CDR1 and CDR2: GTSNPN, SVGIG (reference sequence). The ends were cut back, 3 bases at V and 8 bases at J, with 8 bases in the middle. CDR3: CAWSQIHSPLHF. The CDR3 DNA is TGTGCCTGGAGCCAGATTCATTCACCCCTCCACTTT.

The chain uses TRBV7-9 and TRBJ1-1; maybe TRBD1 (6 bases). Germline CDR1 reads SEHNR; CDR2 reads FQNEAQ (reference sequence). This CDR3 region has 14 residues. The ends were cut back, 1 base at V and 6 bases at J, with 12 bases in the middle. The DNA of the CDR3 is TGTGCCAGCAGCTTAGTGCAGGGGAAGGCTGAAGCTTTCTTT. It codes for CASSLVQGKAEAFF.

CDR3 DNA: TGTGCCAGCTCATCGAATGGGGGGGAGTTGTTCTACGAGCAGTACTTC. Amino acids: CASSSNGGELFYEQYF. The rearrangement uses TRBV18 and TRBJ2-7, with 7 bases lining up with TRBD2. The CDR3 consists of 16 residues. The V segment lost 5 bases and the J segment 3 bases; nucleotides outside the gene matches: 13. Germline CDR1 KGHSH, CDR2 LQKENI.